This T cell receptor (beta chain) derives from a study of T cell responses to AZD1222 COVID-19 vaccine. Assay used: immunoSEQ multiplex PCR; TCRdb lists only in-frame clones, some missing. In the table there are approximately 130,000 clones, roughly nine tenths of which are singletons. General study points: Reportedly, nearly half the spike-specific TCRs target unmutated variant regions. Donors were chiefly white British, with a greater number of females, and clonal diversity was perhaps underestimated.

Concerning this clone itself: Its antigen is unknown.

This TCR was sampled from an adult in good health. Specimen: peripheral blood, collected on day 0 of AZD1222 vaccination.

The CDR3 reads CATSGGAGRTEAFF. As DNA, the CDR3 is TGTGCCACCAGTGGGGGGGCGGGAAGAACTGAAGCTTTCTTT. The genes are TRBV24-1 and TRBJ1-1, with D perhaps matching TRBD1 (6 bases). CDR1 is KGHDR, CDR2 SFDVKD, per germline. Trimming took 5 bases from V and 5 from J, leaving 14 bases between them. The CDR3 length is 14 residues.